The 19 T cell receptor beta chains below all came from one sample that was sequenced in a study of T cells expressing NK-cell markers. TCRdb processed the 5' RACE reads again and assigns one entry to each CDR3 protein, with no DNA. The sample holds about 160,000 distinct CDR3 sequences. The material sequenced was blood T cells: a sorted CD56 or NKG2C T cell subset, CD4+ or CD8+ T cells, or bulk PBMC T cells (not recorded which). These receptors were taken from a woman between 18 and 70 years old in good health.

The chain uses TRBV5-6 and TRBJ2-1; TCRdb lists TRBD1, though no DNA is available to test this call. The germline gives CDR1 SGHDT, CDR2 YYEEEE. The CDR3 sequence is 14 residues long. Here the CDR3 reads CASSFRGFYNEQFF.

The chain couples TRBV5-1 to TRBJ1-1; TCRdb indicates TRBD1, and absent DNA this call remains unverified. The CDR3 length is 16 residues. Looked up from germline, CDR1 is SGHRS and CDR2 is YFSETQ. CDR3 residues: CASSAGQGLMNTEAFF.

The chain uses TRBV11-2 and TRBJ2-7; there is no DNA to check the TCRdb D call of TRBD1. Germline CDR1 and CDR2: SGHAT and FQNNGV. The CDR3 runs to 17 residues. The CDR3 spells CASSFGLDRIAYYEQYF.

The chain carries TRBV7-9 and TRBJ2-3; as DNA is missing, the TRBD1 call by TCRdb cannot be tested. CDR1 SEHNR and CDR2 FQNEAQ come from the germline V gene (reference sequence). CDR3 size: 14 residues. CDR3 region: CASSLVRGTDTQYF.

The chain has TRBV12-3 or TRBV12-4 and TRBJ1-1; TCRdb outputs TRBD1, but without DNA this stays unchecked. The CDR3 runs to 12 residues. CDR3 in amino acids: CASSRENTEAFF.

The chain employs TRBV20-1 and TRBJ1-5; the D call of TRBD1 rests on TCRdb alone, since no DNA is present to check it. The germline CDR1 and CDR2 sequences are DFQATT and SNEGSKA (reference sequence). CDR3 length: 14 amino acids. The CDR3 sequence: CSAPSGQANQPQHF.

The CDR3 loop reads CASSPQRGTNTEAFF. The chain uses TRBV18 and TRBJ1-1; the D call of TRBD1 rests on TCRdb alone, since no DNA is present to check it. The CDR3 consists of 15 residues. The germline V gene encodes CDR1 KGHSH and CDR2 LQKENI.

The rearrangement links TRBV20-1 to TRBJ1-5; TCRdb lists TRBD1, though no DNA is available to test this call. The CDR3 spans 17 residues. Germline V lookup: CDR1 DFQATT, CDR2 SNEGSKA (reference sequence). The CDR3 spells CSARVGQGAYSNQPQHF.

The rearrangement uses TRBV20-1 and TRBJ1-3; checking the TCRdb D call of TRBD1 is not possible without DNA. Germline V gene data show CDR1 as DFQATT and CDR2 as SNEGSKA (reference sequence). There are 13 residues in the CDR3. The CDR3 sequence is CSARAGSGNTIYF.

V is TRBV6-5 and J is TRBJ1-1; checking the TCRdb D call of TRBD1 is not possible without DNA. The CDR3 covers 14 residues. In germline, CDR1 is MNHEY, CDR2 SVGAGI. The chain's CDR3 is CASTSDRKNTEAFF.

This sequence joins TRBV7-9 and TRBJ1-2; TCRdb's assignment of TRBD1 cannot be checked, as there is no DNA. The CDR3 consists of 17 residues. The V gene's germline CDR1 is SEHNR and CDR2 FQNEAQ (reference sequence). CDR3 residues: CASSLRGMGQADYGYTF. The entire variable domain, with the rest obtained from reference TRBV7-9 and TRBJ1-2, is as follows: DTGVSQNPRHKITKRGQNVTFRCDPISEHNRLYWYRQTLGQGPEFLTYFQNEAQLEKSRLLSDRFSAERPKGSFSTLEIQRTEQGDSAMYLCASSLRGMGQADYGYTFGSGTRLTVV.

The chain couples TRBV12-3 or TRBV12-4 to TRBJ2-3; TCRdb lists TRBD1, though no DNA is available to test this call. The length of the CDR3 is 15 residues. This CDR3 reads CASSFTGSSTDTQYF.

The V call is TRBV4-2, the J call TRBJ1-1. The CDR3 contains 15 residues. Germline loops: CDR1 LGHNA, CDR2 YNFKEQ. CDR3 protein: CATGRDLTKNTEAFF.

The J gene is TRBJ2-1, the V gene TRBV5-1; TCRdb's assignment of TRBD1 cannot be checked, as there is no DNA. Germline assignment: CDR1 SGHRS and CDR2 YFSETQ. The CDR3 has 13 amino acids. CDR3 in amino acids: CASSLGRVNEQFF.

The chain has TRBV5-1 and TRBJ2-1; no DNA is available, so the TRBD1 call from TCRdb remains unchecked. Germline CDR1 SGHRS, CDR2 YFSETQ. The CDR3 is 16 residues long. The CDR3 sequence is CASRQSVAKRGNEQFF.

The V gene is TRBV6-5, the J gene TRBJ2-4; TCRdb gives TRBD2 as the D gene, but with no DNA this cannot be confirmed. Germline CDR1 and CDR2: MNHEY and SVGAGI. This CDR3 is 11 amino acids long. CDR3 sequence: CASRLDRIQYF.

The chain has TRBV5-6 and TRBJ2-3; TCRdb outputs TRBD2, but without DNA this stays unchecked. The CDR3 length is 17 residues. Germline V gives CDR1 SGHDT, CDR2 YYEEEE. The chain's CDR3 is CASSLTASGRGTDTQYF.

The V and J genes are TRBV5-1 and TRBJ2-1; TCRdb outputs TRBD1, but without DNA this stays unchecked. Germline V gives CDR1 SGHRS, CDR2 YFSETQ. This CDR3 region has 15 residues. This CDR3 reads CASSRADRVDNEQFF.

The chain couples TRBV20-1 to TRBJ2-4; TCRdb designates TRBD2, a call that cannot be tested without DNA. The CDR3 has 12 amino acids. Germline V gene sequence: CDR1 DFQATT, CDR2 SNEGSKA (reference sequence). The CDR3 sequence is CSARPSGGSQYF.